This T cell receptor beta chain was retrieved from a study of T cells in Graves' hyperthyroidism and ophthalmopathy. Whole-study findings and limits: Ophthalmopathy prediction by the model preceded onset by a median about 6 months.

The definition of stable Graves' hyperthyroidism was no ophthalmopathy progression within 18 months. Patients having uncontrolled infection, another autoimmune disease, pregnancy or lactation were not included. V gave up 1 base and J gave up 7 bases, with 10 bases separating them. CDR3 length equals 12 residues. Germline CDR1 reads DFQATT; CDR2 reads SNEGSKA (reference sequence). Amplified TCR beta CDR3 regions came from RNA transcripts. During a first-round RT-PCR of the TCR CDR3, the HTBI primer set was used. TCRdb processed the multiplex PCR reads anew with MiXCR; each CDR3 protein has one entry. The sample carries a few hundred thousand distinct CDR3 sequences, approximately 44% recorded once. Turning to this clonotype: Its antigen is undetermined.

The specimen was peripheral blood or thyroid tissue (not recorded which). The chain couples TRBV20-1 to TRBJ2-5; a weak D match, TRBD2 (6 bases). This receptor was taken from a woman in her late teens or twenties with Graves' hyperthyroidism. CDR3 sequence: CSARAGVGTQYF. Here the CDR3 DNA reads TGCAGTGCTAGAGCGGGAGTGGGGACCCAGTACTTC.